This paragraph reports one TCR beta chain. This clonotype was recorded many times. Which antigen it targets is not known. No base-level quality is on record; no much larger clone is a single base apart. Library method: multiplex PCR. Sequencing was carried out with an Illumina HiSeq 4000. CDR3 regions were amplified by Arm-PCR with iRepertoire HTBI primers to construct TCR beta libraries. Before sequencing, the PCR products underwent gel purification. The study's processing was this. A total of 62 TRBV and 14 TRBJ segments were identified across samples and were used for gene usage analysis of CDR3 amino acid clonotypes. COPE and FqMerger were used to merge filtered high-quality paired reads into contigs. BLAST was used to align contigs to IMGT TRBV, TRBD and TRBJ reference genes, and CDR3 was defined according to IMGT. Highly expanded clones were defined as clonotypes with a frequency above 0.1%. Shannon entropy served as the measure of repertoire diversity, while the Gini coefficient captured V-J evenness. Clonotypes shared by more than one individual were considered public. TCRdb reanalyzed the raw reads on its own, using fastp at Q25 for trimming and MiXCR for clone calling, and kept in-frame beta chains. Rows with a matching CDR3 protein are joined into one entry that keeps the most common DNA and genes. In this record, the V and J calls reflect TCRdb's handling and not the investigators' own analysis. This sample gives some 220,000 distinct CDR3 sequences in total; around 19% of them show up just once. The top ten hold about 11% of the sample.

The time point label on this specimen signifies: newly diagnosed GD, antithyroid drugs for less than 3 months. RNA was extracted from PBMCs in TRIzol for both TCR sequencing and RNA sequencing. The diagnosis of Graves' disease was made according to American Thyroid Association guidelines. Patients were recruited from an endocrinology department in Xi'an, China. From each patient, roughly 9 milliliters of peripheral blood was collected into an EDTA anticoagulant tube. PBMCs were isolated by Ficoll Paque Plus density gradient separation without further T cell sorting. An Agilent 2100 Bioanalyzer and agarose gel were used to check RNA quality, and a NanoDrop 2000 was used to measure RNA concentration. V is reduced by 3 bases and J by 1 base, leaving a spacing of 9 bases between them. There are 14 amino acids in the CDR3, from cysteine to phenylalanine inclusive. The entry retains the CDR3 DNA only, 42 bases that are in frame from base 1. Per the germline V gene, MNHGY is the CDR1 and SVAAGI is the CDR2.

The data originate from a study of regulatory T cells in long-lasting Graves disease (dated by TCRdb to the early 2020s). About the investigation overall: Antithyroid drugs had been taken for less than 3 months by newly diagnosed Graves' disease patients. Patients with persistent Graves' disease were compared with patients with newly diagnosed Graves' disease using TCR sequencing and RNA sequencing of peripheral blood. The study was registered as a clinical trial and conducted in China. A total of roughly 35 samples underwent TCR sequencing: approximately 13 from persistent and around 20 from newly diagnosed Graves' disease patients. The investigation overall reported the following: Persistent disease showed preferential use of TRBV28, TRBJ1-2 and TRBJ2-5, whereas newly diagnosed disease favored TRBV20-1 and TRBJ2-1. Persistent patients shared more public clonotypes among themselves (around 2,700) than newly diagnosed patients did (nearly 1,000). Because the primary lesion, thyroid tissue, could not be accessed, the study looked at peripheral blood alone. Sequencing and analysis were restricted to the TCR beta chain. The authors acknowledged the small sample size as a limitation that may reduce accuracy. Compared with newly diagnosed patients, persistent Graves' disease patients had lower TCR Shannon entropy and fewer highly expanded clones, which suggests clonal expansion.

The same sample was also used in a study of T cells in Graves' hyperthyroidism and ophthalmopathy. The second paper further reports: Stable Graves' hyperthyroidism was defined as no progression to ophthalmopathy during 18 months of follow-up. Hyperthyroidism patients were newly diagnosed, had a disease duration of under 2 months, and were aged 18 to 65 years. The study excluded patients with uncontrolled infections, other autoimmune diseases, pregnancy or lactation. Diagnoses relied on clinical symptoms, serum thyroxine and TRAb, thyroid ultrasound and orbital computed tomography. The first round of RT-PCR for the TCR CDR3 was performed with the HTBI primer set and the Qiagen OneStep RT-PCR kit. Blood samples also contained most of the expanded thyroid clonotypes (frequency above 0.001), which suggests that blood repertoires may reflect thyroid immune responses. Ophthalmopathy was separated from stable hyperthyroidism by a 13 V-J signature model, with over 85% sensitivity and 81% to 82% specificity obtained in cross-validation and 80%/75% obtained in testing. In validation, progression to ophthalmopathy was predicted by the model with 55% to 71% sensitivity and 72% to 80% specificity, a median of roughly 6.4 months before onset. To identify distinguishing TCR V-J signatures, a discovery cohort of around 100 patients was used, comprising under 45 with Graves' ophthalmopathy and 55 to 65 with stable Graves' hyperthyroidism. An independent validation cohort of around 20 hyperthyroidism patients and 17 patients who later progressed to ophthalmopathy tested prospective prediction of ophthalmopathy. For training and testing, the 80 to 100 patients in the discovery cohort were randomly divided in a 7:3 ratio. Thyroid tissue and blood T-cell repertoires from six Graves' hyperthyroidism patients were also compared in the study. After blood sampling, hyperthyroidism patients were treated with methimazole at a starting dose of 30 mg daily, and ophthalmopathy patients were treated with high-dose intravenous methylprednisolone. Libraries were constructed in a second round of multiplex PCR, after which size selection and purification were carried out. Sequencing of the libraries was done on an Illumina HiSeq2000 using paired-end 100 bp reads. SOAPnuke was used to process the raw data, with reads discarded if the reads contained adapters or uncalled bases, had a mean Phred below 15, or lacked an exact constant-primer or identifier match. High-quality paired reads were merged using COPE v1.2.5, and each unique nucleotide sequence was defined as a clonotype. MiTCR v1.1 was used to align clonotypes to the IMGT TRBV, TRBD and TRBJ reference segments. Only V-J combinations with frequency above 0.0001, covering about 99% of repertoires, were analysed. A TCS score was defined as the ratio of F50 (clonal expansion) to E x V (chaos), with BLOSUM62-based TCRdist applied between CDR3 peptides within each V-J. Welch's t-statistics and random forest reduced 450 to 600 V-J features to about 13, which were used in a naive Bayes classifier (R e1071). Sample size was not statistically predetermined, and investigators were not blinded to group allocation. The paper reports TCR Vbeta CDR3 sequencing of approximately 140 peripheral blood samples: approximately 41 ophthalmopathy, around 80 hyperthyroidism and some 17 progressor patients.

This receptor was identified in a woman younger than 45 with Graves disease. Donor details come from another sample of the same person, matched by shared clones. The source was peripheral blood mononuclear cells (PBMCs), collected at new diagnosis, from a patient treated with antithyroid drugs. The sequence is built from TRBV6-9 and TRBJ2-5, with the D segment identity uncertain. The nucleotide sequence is TGTGCCAGCAGTTACGGCCCTTTCCAAGAGACCCAGTACTTC. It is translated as CASSYGPFQETQYF.